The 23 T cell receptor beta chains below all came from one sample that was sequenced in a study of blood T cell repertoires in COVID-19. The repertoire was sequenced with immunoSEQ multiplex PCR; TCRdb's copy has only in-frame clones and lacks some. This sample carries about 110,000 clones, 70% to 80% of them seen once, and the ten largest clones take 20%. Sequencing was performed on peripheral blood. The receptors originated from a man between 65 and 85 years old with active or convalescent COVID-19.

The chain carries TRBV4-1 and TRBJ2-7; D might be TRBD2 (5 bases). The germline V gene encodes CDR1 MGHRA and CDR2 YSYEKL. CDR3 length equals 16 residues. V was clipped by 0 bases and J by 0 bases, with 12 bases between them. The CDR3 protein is CASSQDSPSRSYEQYF. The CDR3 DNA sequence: TGCGCCAGCAGCCAAGATAGTCCTAGCCGCTCCTACGAGCAGTACTTC.

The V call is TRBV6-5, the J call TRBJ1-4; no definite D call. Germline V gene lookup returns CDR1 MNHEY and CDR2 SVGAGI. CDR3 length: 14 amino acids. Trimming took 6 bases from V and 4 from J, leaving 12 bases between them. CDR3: CASSEEAYNEKLFF. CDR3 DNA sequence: TGTGCCAGCAGCGAGGAGGCTTATAATGAAAAACTGTTTTTT.

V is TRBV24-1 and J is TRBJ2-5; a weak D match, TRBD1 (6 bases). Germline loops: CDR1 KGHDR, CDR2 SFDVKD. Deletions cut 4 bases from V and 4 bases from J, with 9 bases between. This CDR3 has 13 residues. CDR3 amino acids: CATSEGARETQYF. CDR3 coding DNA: TGTGCCACCAGTGAGGGGGCCCGAGAGACCCAGTACTTC.

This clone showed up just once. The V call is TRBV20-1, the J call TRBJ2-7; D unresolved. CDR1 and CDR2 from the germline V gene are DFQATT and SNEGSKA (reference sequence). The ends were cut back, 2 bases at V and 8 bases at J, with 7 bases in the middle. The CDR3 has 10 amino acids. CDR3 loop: CSARFQKQYF. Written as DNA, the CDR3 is TGCAGTGCTAGATTCCAAAAGCAGTACTTC.

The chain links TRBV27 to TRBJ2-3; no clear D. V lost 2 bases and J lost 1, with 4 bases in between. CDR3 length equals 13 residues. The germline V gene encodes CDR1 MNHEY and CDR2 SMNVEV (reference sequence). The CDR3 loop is CASSLRGTDTQYF. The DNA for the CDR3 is TGTGCCAGCAGTTTACGCGGCACAGATACGCAGTATTTT.

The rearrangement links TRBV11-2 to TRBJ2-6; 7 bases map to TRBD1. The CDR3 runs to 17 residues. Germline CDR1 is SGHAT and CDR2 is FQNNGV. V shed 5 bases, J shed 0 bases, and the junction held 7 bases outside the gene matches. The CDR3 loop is CASSLRDRLSGANVLTF. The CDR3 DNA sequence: TGTGCCAGCAGCCTCCGGGACAGACTCTCTGGGGCCAACGTCCTGACTTTC.

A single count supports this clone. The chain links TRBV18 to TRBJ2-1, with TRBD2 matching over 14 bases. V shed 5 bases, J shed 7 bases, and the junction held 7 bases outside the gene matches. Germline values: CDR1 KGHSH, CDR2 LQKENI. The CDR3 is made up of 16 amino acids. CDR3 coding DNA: TGTGCCAGCTCATCGACCGGGACTAGCGGGAGTAATGAGCAGTTCTTC. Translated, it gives CASSSTGTSGSNEQFF.

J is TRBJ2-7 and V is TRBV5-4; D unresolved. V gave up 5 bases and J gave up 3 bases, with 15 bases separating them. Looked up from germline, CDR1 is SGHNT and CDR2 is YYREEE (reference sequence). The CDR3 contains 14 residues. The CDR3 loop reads CASSLVTENYEQYF. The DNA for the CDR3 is TGTGCCAGCAGTCTCGTAACGGAGAACTACGAGCAGTACTTC.

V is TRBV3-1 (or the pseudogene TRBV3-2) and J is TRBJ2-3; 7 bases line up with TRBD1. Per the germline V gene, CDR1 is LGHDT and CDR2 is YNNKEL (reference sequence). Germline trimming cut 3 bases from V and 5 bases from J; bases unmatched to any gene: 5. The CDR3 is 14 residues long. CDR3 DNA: TGTGCCAGCAGCCATATACAGGGGAGAGATACGCAGTATTTT. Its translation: CASSHIQGRDTQYF.

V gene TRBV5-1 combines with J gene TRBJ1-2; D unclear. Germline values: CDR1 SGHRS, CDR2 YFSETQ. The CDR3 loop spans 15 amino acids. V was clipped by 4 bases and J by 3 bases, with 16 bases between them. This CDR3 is CASSQAGSSHYGYTF. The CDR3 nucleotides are TGCGCCAGCAGCCAAGCCGGGAGTTCCCACTATGGCTACACCTTC. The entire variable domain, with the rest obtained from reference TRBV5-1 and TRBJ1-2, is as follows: KAGVTQTPRYLIKTRGQQVTLSCSPISGHRSVSWYQQTPGQGLQFLFEYFSETQRNKGNFPGRFSGRQFSNSRSEMNVSTLELGDSALYLCASSQAGSSHYGYTFGSGTRLTVV.

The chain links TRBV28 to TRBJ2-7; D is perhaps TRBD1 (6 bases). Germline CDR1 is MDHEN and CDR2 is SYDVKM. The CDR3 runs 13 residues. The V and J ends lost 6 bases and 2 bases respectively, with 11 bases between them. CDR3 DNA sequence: TGTGCCAGCAGGCCGGGACATGCCTACGAGCAGTACTTC. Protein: CASRPGHAYEQYF. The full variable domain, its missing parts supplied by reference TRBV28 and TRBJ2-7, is DVKVTQSSRYLVKRTGEKVFLECVQDMDHENMFWYRQDPGLGLRLIYFSYDVKMKEKGDIPEGYSVSREKKERFSLILESASTNQTSMYLCASRPGHAYEQYFGPGTRLTVT.

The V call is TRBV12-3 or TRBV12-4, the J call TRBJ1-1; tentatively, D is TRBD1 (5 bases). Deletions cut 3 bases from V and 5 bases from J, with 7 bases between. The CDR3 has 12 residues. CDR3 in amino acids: CASSFSGTEAFF. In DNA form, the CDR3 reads TGTGCCAGCAGTTTTTCAGGGACTGAAGCTTTCTTT.

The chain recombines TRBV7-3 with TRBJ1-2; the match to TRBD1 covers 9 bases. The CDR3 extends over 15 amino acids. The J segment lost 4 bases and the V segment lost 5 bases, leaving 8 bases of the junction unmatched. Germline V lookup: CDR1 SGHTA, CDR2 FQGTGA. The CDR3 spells CASSPGTGSTYGYTF. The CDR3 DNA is TGTGCCAGCAGCCCTGGGACAGGGAGTACCTATGGCTACACCTTC.

Here the CDR3 DNA reads TGTGCCAGCAGTTTATCGGCACCTAGGGGCTATGGCTACACCTTC. Translating it yields CASSLSAPRGYGYTF. The rearrangement uses TRBV27 and TRBJ1-2; tentatively, D is TRBD1 (5 bases). This CDR3 contains 15 residues. Germline V gives CDR1 MNHEY, CDR2 SMNVEV (reference sequence). V lost 0 bases to trimming and J lost 4 bases, with 12 bases between them.

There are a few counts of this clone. In DNA, the CDR3 is TGTGCCAGTAGTATTCAGGGTACAGATACGCAGTATTTT. It is translated as CASSIQGTDTQYF. This chain connects TRBV19 to TRBJ2-3; possible D gene TRBD1, 5 bases. V lost 3 bases, J lost 3 bases, and 7 bases lay in between. The CDR3 totals 13 residues. CDR1 is LNHDA and CDR2 is SQIVND in the germline V gene (reference sequence).

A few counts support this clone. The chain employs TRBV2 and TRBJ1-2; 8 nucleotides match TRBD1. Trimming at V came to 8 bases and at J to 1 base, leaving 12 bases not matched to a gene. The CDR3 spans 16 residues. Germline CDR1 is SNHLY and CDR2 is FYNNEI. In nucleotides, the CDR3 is TGTGCCAGCGAGGGGTTCAGGGGGCAATTTAACTATGGCTACACCTTC. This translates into CASEGFRGQFNYGYTF.

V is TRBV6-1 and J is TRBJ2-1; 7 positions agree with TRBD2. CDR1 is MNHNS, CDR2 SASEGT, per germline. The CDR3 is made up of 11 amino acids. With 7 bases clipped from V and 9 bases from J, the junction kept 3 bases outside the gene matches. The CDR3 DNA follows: TGTGCCAGCACCCCGGGAGGTGAGCAGTTCTTC. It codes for CASTPGGEQFF.

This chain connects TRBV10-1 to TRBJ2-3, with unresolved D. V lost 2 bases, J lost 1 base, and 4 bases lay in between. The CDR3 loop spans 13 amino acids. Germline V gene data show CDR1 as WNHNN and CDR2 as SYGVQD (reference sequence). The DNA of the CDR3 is TGCGCCAGCAGTGAGGCAGGCACAGATACGCAGTATTTT. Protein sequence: CASSEAGTDTQYF.

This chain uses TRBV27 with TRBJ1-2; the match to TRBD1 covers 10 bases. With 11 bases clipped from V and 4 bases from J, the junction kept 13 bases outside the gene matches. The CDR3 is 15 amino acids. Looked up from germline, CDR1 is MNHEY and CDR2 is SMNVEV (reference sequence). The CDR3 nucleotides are TGTGCCTCCGAACGCGGGACAGGGGTGACCTATGGCTACACCTTC. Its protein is CASERGTGVTYGYTF.

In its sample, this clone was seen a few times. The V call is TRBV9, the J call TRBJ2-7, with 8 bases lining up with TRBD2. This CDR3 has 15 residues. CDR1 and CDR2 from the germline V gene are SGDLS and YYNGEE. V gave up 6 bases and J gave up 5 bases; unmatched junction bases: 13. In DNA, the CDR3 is TGTGCCAGCACGAGGAGTGGACTAGCCGGGGACGAGCAGTACTTC. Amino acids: CASTRSGLAGDEQYF. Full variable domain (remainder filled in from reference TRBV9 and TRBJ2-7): DSGVTQTPKHLITATGQRVTLRCSPRSGDLSVYWYQQSLDQGLQFLIQYYNGEERAKGNILERFSAQQFPDLHSELNLSSLELGDSALYFCASTRSGLAGDEQYFGPGTRLTVT.

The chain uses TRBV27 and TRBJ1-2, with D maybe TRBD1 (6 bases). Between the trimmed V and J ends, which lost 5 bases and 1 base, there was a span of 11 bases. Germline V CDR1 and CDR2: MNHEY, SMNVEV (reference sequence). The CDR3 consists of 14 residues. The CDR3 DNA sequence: TGTGCCAGCAGTCCAACGGACAGTAACTATGGCTACACCTTC. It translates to CASSPTDSNYGYTF.

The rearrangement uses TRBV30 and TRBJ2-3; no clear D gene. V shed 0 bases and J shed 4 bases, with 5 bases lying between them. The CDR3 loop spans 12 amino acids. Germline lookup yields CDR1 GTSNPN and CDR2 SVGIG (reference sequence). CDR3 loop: CAWSVTADTQYF. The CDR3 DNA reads TGTGCCTGGAGTGTGACTGCAGATACGCAGTATTTT.

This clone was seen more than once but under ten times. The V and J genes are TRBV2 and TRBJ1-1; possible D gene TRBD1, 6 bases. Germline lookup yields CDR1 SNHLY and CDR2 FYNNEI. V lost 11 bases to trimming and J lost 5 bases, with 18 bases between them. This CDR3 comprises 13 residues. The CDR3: CAGLLDSVTEAFF. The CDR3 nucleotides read TGTGCCGGCCTCCTGGACAGCGTTACTGAAGCTTTCTTT. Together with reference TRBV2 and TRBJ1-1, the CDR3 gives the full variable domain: EPEVTQTPSHQVTQMGQEVILRCVPISNHLYFYWYRQILGQKVEFLVSFYNNEISEKSEIFDDQFSVERPDGSNFTLKIRSTKLEDSAMYFCAGLLDSVTEAFFGQGTRLTVV.